What follows are 6 T cell receptor beta chains derived from one specimen sequenced in a study of cytomegalovirus exposure and HLA in healthy donors. Primers: 60 Vbeta forward and 13 Jbeta reverse. The data were produced by immunoSEQ multiplex PCR, yet TCRdb's version contains in-frame clones alone and is incomplete. The table records about 140,000 clones, roughly 74% of them present only once. Source material: PBMCs. These receptors were obtained from a woman between 18 and 29 years old in good health and CMV-seropositive.

The V call is TRBV5-1, the J call TRBJ2-1; 8 bases are shared with TRBD2. Losses at the gene ends were 4 bases for V and 5 bases for J; bases not matched to a gene: 8. In germline, CDR1 is SGHRS, CDR2 YFSETQ. This CDR3 comprises 15 residues. The CDR3 is CASSPSGGGHNEQFF. The CDR3 DNA is TGCGCCAGCAGCCCGAGTGGCGGGGGGCACAATGAGCAGTTCTTC.

CDR3 loop: CASSFSGGGGETQYF. CDR3 DNA: TGTGCCAGCAGTTTTAGCGGGGGCGGGGGGGAGACCCAGTACTTC. The chain combines TRBV6-1 with TRBJ2-5, with TRBD2 identical over 9 bases. Germline values: CDR1 MNHNS, CDR2 SASEGT. This CDR3 is 15 amino acids long. Unmatched junction bases numbered 9, after V lost 5 bases and J lost 5 bases.

V is TRBV6-5 and J is TRBJ2-5; 8 nucleotides line up with TRBD1. The J segment lost 2 bases and the V segment lost 3 bases, leaving 5 bases of the junction unmatched. This CDR3 is built from 15 residues. Germline CDR1 and CDR2: MNHEY and SVGAGI. The CDR3 region has the DNA TGTGCCAGCAGTTATGAGAGGACAGGGCAAGAGACCCAGTACTTC. This codes for CASSYERTGQETQYF.

The chain uses TRBV5-1 and TRBJ1-3; maybe TRBD1 (5 bases). Trimming stripped 5 bases from V and 4 bases from J, with 13 bases between. This CDR3 comprises 14 residues. The germline gives CDR1 SGHRS, CDR2 YFSETQ. The CDR3 sequence: CASSAGLIGNTIYF. The DNA for the CDR3 is TGCGCCAGCAGTGCAGGGCTCATCGGAAACACCATATATTTT.

V and J are TRBV10-3 and TRBJ2-3; 8 nucleotides line up with TRBD1. The length of the CDR3 is 15 residues. The V gene end was trimmed by 5 bases and the J gene end by 4 bases; junction bases not matched to a gene: 8. Germline lookup yields CDR1 ENHRY and CDR2 SYGVKD. CDR3 DNA: TGTGCCATCAGTCAGACAGGGGAAGGTGCAGATACGCAGTATTTT. Its protein product is CAISQTGEGADTQYF.

V usage is TRBV4-3 and J usage is TRBJ2-5; 13 bases line up with TRBD2. Per germline, CDR1 LGHNA and CDR2 YSLEER. V lost 4 bases and J lost 3; bases outside the gene matches: 2. The CDR3 has 15 residues. CDR3 region: CASSPGLAGEETQYF. The CDR3 coding sequence is TGCGCCAGCAGCCCAGGACTAGCGGGGGAAGAGACCCAGTACTTC.